The clone carrying this T cell receptor (beta chain) was recorded a few times. Its antigen remains unknown. Trimming cost V 3 bases and J 0 bases, with 6 bases left between them. The CDR3 spans 13 residues. Germline V CDR1 and CDR2: SGHNT, YYREEE (reference sequence). Measured with immunoSEQ multiplex PCR; TCRdb has only the in-frame clones, and not every one. There are some 100,000 clones in the sample; approximately 91% occur only once, and 22% lies in the top ten. These data come from a study of T cell responses to AZD1222 COVID-19 vaccine. Study findings and constraints: Repertoires were obtained solely post-peak T cell response. Vaccination with two AZD1222 doses was followed by a rise in Spike-specific TCR breadth and depth. Of spike-specific TCRs, nearly half reportedly target regions left unmutated in variants.

The specimen comprised peripheral blood, sampled on day 0 of AZD1222 vaccination. V is TRBV5-4 and J is TRBJ1-1; possible D gene TRBD1, 5 bases. This TCR derives from an adult in good health. The CDR3 is CASSWGLNTEAFF. In nucleotides, the CDR3 is TGTGCCAGCAGCTGGGGACTGAACACTGAAGCTTTCTTT.